What follows is one TCR beta chain and its context. This receptor's antigen is unknown. No quality values exist for individual bases; no much larger clone is one base distant. This specimen comes from a study of cytomegalovirus exposure and HLA in healthy donors listed by TCRdb under 2017. With regard to the full study: An earlier analysis of about 560 of the donors reported 250 to 350 Gb of sequence data and 95 million to 130 million unique TCR beta sequences obtained from approximately 180 million T cells. An early release that covered some 640 HLA-typed donors contained around 300 gigabases of sequencing data and roughly 84 million unique TCR sequences. Of the roughly 390 genotyped donors, 81% fell in the genetic ancestry cluster associated with self-reported Caucasian donors. The aim of the study was to test whether cataloging public T cell receptors could identify signatures of past pathogen exposure. The study used immunosequencing to profile the T cell repertoires of under 700 subjects and linked those repertoires to cytomegalovirus serostatus. In addition to the first cohort of 650 to 800 subjects, a separate validation cohort of over 90 different subjects was used. The study combined high-throughput TCR immunosequencing, statistical association of individual TCRs with disease status, and machine learning to predict cytomegalovirus infection status. A later analysis re-examined previously published TCR beta repertoires from 600 to 700 donors and added high-resolution HLA genotyping to investigate patterns of TCR occurrence. Rather than drawing on any new phenotypic data, the later analysis identified candidate immune exposures from TCR beta sequences and the way those sequences occurred across donors. To decide whether each TCR beta V gene segment behaved as functional or pseudogenic, an earlier analysis of 587 of the donors relied on high-throughput TCR beta sequencing. Donor age, sex, ethnicity and CMV serostatus were collected together with the repertoire data. A later genetic analysis used genome-wide SNP genotypes for about 60% of the roughly 700 donors, treating that subset as a discovery cohort. Every repertoire in the discovery cohort had been generated on one and the same sequencing platform. Class I and class II HLA loci were covered by the typing at four-digit resolution. The number of typed donors differed by locus: roughly 629-640 for A, B, C, DRB1 and DQB1; roughly 510 for DQA1; 606 for DPA1; and around 470 for DPB1. Because of strong linkage in the cohort, five DR-DQ haplotypes were treated as single units for association and clustering. Among approximately 370 genotyped donors of the cohort, an average of roughly 230,000 unique TCR beta nucleotide sequences was sequenced per donor, of which about 19% were non-productive.

Libraries came from the immunoSEQ multiplex PCR assay. For the multiplex PCR, a mixture combining 60 forward primers for TCR Vbeta segments and 13 reverse primers for TCR Jbeta segments was used. The CDR3 region of rearranged TCR beta genes was amplified from genomic DNA with a multiplex PCR assay. On the Illumina HiSeq System, the amplified TCR beta libraries were sequenced as 87-base-pair reads. Per the authors' processing: Across the 600 to 700 repertoires, a later analysis counted 60 million to 90 million unique TCR beta chains, around 10 million of which were shared by at least two donors. Raw reads were error-corrected and collapsed into unique sequences by a nearest-neighbor algorithm in which closely related sequences were merged to remove PCR and sequencing errors. CDR3 sequences were aligned to IMGT reference sequences to assign V, D and J gene segments. For a sequence to be retained, a match of at least six nucleotides to both a V gene segment and a J gene segment was required. Rearrangements were called productive when the CDR3 lacked stop codons and stayed in frame with V and J; all others were non-productive. Following IMGT convention, CDR3 was defined as the stretch from the second conserved V-encoded cysteine to the conserved J-encoded phenylalanine. In an earlier analysis of roughly 610 of the donors, sequences lacking an unambiguous match to a single V gene segment were excluded. An earlier analysis of 450 to 650 of the donors called V segments functional above 56.7% productive rearrangements and segregating when the between-donor standard deviation exceeded 5%. A statistical classification framework was built for diagnosing cytomegalovirus status from the catalog of TCR beta chain sequences. In a later analysis, V and J genes were assigned by comparing TCR nucleotide sequences against IMGT/GENE-DB human TR gene sequences. In a later analysis, CDR3 sequences and most-parsimonious VDJ recombination scenarios were assigned using the TCRdist pipeline. In a later analysis, every TCR beta chain was defined by the combination of its CDR3 amino acid sequence and its V-gene family, and reads without a unique V-gene family were dropped. To address suspected cross-contamination and a sequencing artifact, a later analysis removed around 590 highly shared, low-generation-probability nucleotide sequences. A later analysis calculated a clonal expansion index for each public chain from normalized within-repertoire ranks of inferred template counts. A later analysis computed generation probabilities with a VDJ recombination model fitted to out-of-frame rearrangements, and checked the results against IGoR. In a later analysis, TCR-TCR, TCR-HLA and TCR-CMV co-occurrence was scored with hypergeometric tests, and a repertoire-size bias correction was applied to TCR pairs. In a later analysis, false discovery rates were estimated by permuting HLA or CMV assignments 20 times. In a later analysis, co-occurring TCRs were grouped using DBSCAN, with TCRdist sequence similarity added in when clustering inside HLA-allele-positive subsets. Repertoires with fewer than 30,000 or more than 120,000 public chains were left out of co-occurrence clustering, as were five repertoires with anomalous nucleotide sharing. The clones in this table, taken by TCRdb from immuneACCESS, are in-frame only. Not every clone is retained; where verified, under half of the shortfall comes from an unresolved V gene, and the cause of the rest is unknown. D and trimming were read from the DNA, whereas the V and J calls and clone size are those reported in that table. The sample includes approximately 86,000 clones, with around 70% observed a single time. Approximately 8.2% of the sample comes from the top ten.

Unmatched junction bases come to 10, with V trimmed by 3 bases and J by 9 bases. The germline V gene gives CDR1 as SQVTM and CDR2 as ANQGSEA. The CDR3, from cysteine to phenylalanine, totals 15 residues. Only the CDR3 part of the read is kept: 45 bases, read in frame from the first base. Study-wide findings and limitations: When HLA alleles, especially DR and DQ, strongly co-occurred, TCR associations were difficult to assign to individual alleles. Linkage disequilibrium might explain the correlated functional status among segregating V segments, but an unknown experimental factor could not be excluded. In a later genetic analysis, a missense DCLRE1C variant was associated with V-gene and J-gene trimming of TCR beta chains, and the association was replicated in an independent cohort. Specific HLA alleles were associated with some 15,000 TCR beta sequences at a false discovery rate of 0.05 in a later analysis. In a later analysis, HLA-associated TCR beta chains were found to be more clonally expanded and to have lower generation probabilities than equally common non-associated chains. The study gave a list of some 150 TCR beta chains associated with cytomegalovirus. A further reported finding was that TCR beta sequences accurately predicted the HLA-A and HLA-B alleles for most subjects in the first cohort. Over 15 rarely observed V segments, including chromosome 9 orphons, were excluded from the earlier analysis of approximately 600 of the donors because counts were too low. A later analysis reported that several top co-occurrence clusters appeared linked to parvovirus B19, influenza, CMV and Epstein-Barr virus. The 87-base-pair reads could not distinguish some IMGT-functional V segments, including TRBV6-2 and TRBV6-3, so those segments were excluded. Only TCR beta chains were sequenced in this cohort, and the absence of alpha or paired-chain data limited detectable features. Across donors, most TCR sequences were observed very rarely, whereas some public TCRs were present in many individuals. HLA typing was unavailable for some donors at each locus, so association tests used only the typed subset. Presence/absence analyses assumed roughly uniform sequencing depth across donors, an assumption that may not hold. In a later analysis, TCR association rates were found to vary across HLA loci, with the most associated TCRs seen for DRB1 alleles and the fewest for HLA-C alleles. A few of the identified cytomegalovirus-associated TCR beta chains were confirmed in vitro to be specific for cytomegalovirus antigens. It was suggested by the authors that the approach could potentially be generalized to other disease states and immunological phenotypes. According to a later genetic analysis, donors in an Asian-associated ancestry cluster had fewer N-insertions in productive TCRs than the roughly 700-donor mean. For the cohort, immune exposure information was limited to CMV serostatus. In both the original and validation cohorts, the classifier was reported to diagnose cytomegalovirus status with high specificity and sensitivity. Broadly in line with IMGT annotations, most TCR beta V segments showed up in productive rearrangements about 87% or about 30% of the time in an earlier analysis of approximately 640 of the donors. The sequencing pipeline was judged likely to have produced a cluster of highly shared sequence variants as a technical artifact. A later analysis found that most CMV-associated TCR beta chains appeared HLA-restricted, with HLA associations seemingly driven largely by CMV exposure.

The cohort was made up of roughly 670 healthy bone marrow donors. All cohort members were sampled while nominally healthy, although unrecorded immune exposures were likely present. The donor tested CMV seronegative, placing the donor among the 350 to 400 seronegative members of the cohort. Each donor provided a peripheral blood sample, and peripheral blood mononuclear cells were used for TCR beta sequencing. The Qiagen DNeasy Blood Extraction Kit was used to extract genomic DNA from the blood cell samples. Material: PBMCs. The clonotype was recovered from a man between 60 and 75 years old in good health and CMV-seronegative. The chain is assembled from TRBV29-1 and TRBJ2-1; a stretch of 11 junction bases matches TRBD2. The sequenced DNA: TGCAGCGTTGACGGCCCGGGTAGCGGGAGGGGTGAGCAGTTCTTC. Its protein reads: CSVDGPGSGRGEQFF.